These 22 T cell receptor beta chains were all obtained from the same sample, sequenced in a study of OX40 agonist ivuxolimab in advanced cancers. The assay was immunoSEQ multiplex PCR, and TCRdb's table has in-frame clones only and misses some. The table lists around 65,000 clones, about 85% of them singletons. The sample here was CD4+ or CD8+ T cells sorted from blood, taken in a trial of the OX40 agonist ivuxolimab. Receptors were obtained from an adult with an advanced solid tumor such as melanoma, head and neck, liver or kidney cancer.

This sequence joins TRBV4-2 and TRBJ1-6; the D gene is possibly TRBD1 (5 bases). Per germline, CDR1 LGHNA and CDR2 YNFKEQ. Trimming took off 0 bases at V and 6 bases at J, with 12 bases between the two ends. This CDR3 has 16 amino acids. Here the CDR3 DNA reads TGTGCCAGCAGCCAAGAACCCGAAAGGGGTAATTCACCCCTCCACTTT. Encoded protein: CASSQEPERGNSPLHF.

The V and J genes are TRBV4-3 and TRBJ2-1, with 14 bases matching TRBD2. Per germline, CDR1 LGHNA and CDR2 YSLEER. This CDR3 region has 17 residues. V lost 0 bases to trimming and J lost 4 bases; unmatched junction nucleotides: 2. CDR3 DNA sequence: TGCGCCAGCAGCCAAGAGACTAGCGGGGGGGGATACAATGAGCAGTTCTTC. Translated, it gives CASSQETSGGGYNEQFF.

V and J are TRBV5-1 and TRBJ1-2; D gene ambiguous. The CDR3 loop spans 13 amino acids. Trimming cost V 1 base and J 1 base, with 5 bases left between them. Per the germline V gene, CDR1 is SGHRS and CDR2 is YFSETQ. The CDR3 reads CASSLSVNYGYTF. CDR3 bases: TGCGCCAGCAGCTTGTCTGTTAACTATGGCTACACCTTC. Based on the CDR3 plus reference TRBV5-1 and TRBJ1-2, the full variable domain is KAGVTQTPRYLIKTRGQQVTLSCSPISGHRSVSWYQQTPGQGLQFLFEYFSETQRNKGNFPGRFSGRQFSNSRSEMNVSTLELGDSALYLCASSLSVNYGYTFGSGTRLTVV.

The chain joins TRBV6-1 to TRBJ2-5; D not certain. Trimming shortened V by 7 bases and J by 2 bases, and 11 bases separated the two germline ends. Germline V gives CDR1 MNHNS, CDR2 SASEGT. The CDR3 is 13 residues long. The CDR3 loop reads CASNLPWQETQYF. The CDR3 bases are TGTGCCAGCAACCTCCCCTGGCAAGAGACCCAGTACTTC.

This clone came up once. The chain couples TRBV14 to TRBJ1-1; D ambiguous. The length of the CDR3 is 15 residues. Trimming took off 0 bases at V and 9 bases at J, with 17 bases between the two ends. Germline CDR1 SGHDN, CDR2 FVKESK. The CDR3 reads CASSQDNGSAAKAFF. CDR3 sequence (DNA): TGTGCCAGCAGCCAAGATAATGGATCGGCAGCTAAAGCTTTCTTT.

This clone was counted a single time. V gene TRBV7-2 combines with J gene TRBJ1-4; D may be TRBD1 (5 bases). Trimming pared 6 bases from V and 8 bases from J, leaving 16 bases between. The CDR3 spans 14 residues. CDR1 and CDR2 (germline): SGHTA, FQGNSA. CDR3 protein: CASRLGGQVEKLFF. The CDR3 bases are TGTGCCAGCAGATTGGGAGGACAAGTCGAAAAACTGTTTTTT.

The table lists this clone with a few counts. The CDR3 region is CASSSLWARSNTEAFF. DNA of the CDR3: TGTGCCAGCAGCAGCTTATGGGCCCGATCGAACACTGAAGCTTTCTTT. J is TRBJ1-1 and V is TRBV5-4; D unresolved. Trimming took off 4 bases at V and 1 base at J, with 17 bases between the two ends. Per germline, CDR1 SGHNT and CDR2 YYREEE (reference sequence). This CDR3 region has 16 residues.

V is TRBV6-1 and J is TRBJ2-5; TRBD1 aligns across 7 bases. This CDR3 has 13 amino acids. V was pared by 4 bases and J by 6 bases, with 5 bases of the junction left unmatched. Per the germline V gene, CDR1 is MNHNS and CDR2 is SASEGT. This CDR3 reads CASSVGGLKTQYF. CDR3 sequence (DNA): TGTGCCAGCAGTGTAGGGGGCCTGAAGACCCAGTACTTC.

The chain is built from TRBV27 and TRBJ1-2; 7 bases agree with TRBD1. J lost 8 bases, V lost 3 bases, and 9 bases had no gene match. Germline values: CDR1 MNHEY, CDR2 SMNVEV (reference sequence). This CDR3 has 14 amino acids. CDR3 loop: CASSLAGTVGGYTF. In nucleotides, the CDR3 is TGTGCCAGCAGTTTGGCCGGGACAGTCGGGGGCTACACCTTC.

The chain carries TRBV6-7 and TRBJ1-5; 7 nucleotides line up with TRBD1. TRBV6-7 has ORF status, its function being uncertain. J was trimmed by 4 bases and V by 5 bases; bases with no gene match: 5. CDR3 size: 14 residues. CDR3 coding DNA: TGTGCCAGCAGTGTCCAGGGGGTTAATCAGCCCCAGCATTTT. Amino acids: CASSVQGVNQPQHF.

V gene TRBV6-5 combines with J gene TRBJ1-2; no firm D call. This CDR3 contains 13 residues. The germline V gene has CDR1 MNHEY and CDR2 SVGAGI. V was pared by 7 bases and J by 4 bases, with 13 bases between. The CDR3 nucleotides are TGTGCCAGCACTCTAGACGGCACCTATGGCTACACCTTC. Its protein product is CASTLDGTYGYTF.

In the case of this clone: One end of the junction varies from germline; a read error may be responsible. The V call is TRBV7-2, the J call TRBJ1-1; D uncertain. CDR1 and CDR2 from the germline V gene are SGHTA and FQGNSA. The CDR3 length is 13 residues. The CDR3: CASSPEMKTEAFF. CDR3 bases: TGTGCCAGCAGCCCCGAGATGAAGACTGAAGCTTTCTTT.

The chain links TRBV11-2 to TRBJ2-5; TRBD1 agrees at 8 bases. The V gene end was trimmed by 1 base and the J gene end by 3 bases; junction bases not matched to a gene: 1. There are 14 residues in the CDR3. From germline, CDR1 is SGHAT and CDR2 FQNNGV. The CDR3 loop reads CASSLGDRKETQYF. CDR3 in DNA: TGTGCCAGCAGCTTAGGGGACAGGAAAGAGACCCAGTACTTC.

Only one count was recorded for this clone. The chain links TRBV7-8 to TRBJ1-6; weak D call: TRBD1 (6 bases). The germline gives CDR1 SGHVS, CDR2 FQNEAQ. CDR3 length: 18 residues. V was cut by 2 bases and J by 3 bases, with 17 bases left in between. CDR3 in DNA: TGTGCCAGCAGCTTAAGGCTCGGGACAACTGGCTATAATTCACCCCTCCACTTT. As protein: CASSLRLGTTGYNSPLHF.

This clone has just a few counts. This chain's CDR3 is CASSSRTVYEQYF. The CDR3 bases are TGTGCCAGCAGCTCCCGGACTGTTTACGAGCAGTACTTC. This chain joins TRBV7-8 and TRBJ2-7, with D perhaps matching TRBD2 (5 bases). The CDR3 runs 13 residues. Trimming pared 4 bases from V and 4 bases from J, leaving 11 bases between. CDR1 and CDR2 from the germline V gene are SGHVS and FQNEAQ.

V is TRBV4-2 and J is TRBJ2-2, with 12 positions matching TRBD2. From germline, CDR1 is LGHNA and CDR2 YNFKEQ. V shed 2 bases, J shed 8 bases, and the junction held 6 bases outside the gene matches. This CDR3 region has 16 residues. The CDR3 DNA sequence: TGTGCCAGCAGCCAACGGACTAGCGGGGTCCGGGGGGAGCTGTTTTTT. Translating it yields CASSQRTSGVRGELFF.

CDR3 DNA sequence: TGTGCCAGCAGCTTAACAGGGGGGGCCCTTCACAATGAGCAGTTCTTC. Translating it yields CASSLTGGALHNEQFF. The J gene is TRBJ2-1, the V gene TRBV7-3, with a tentative D call TRBD2 (7 bases). Germline-derived CDR1 and CDR2 are SGHTA and FQGTGA. This CDR3 is 16 amino acids long. V was cut by 0 bases and J by 5 bases, with 14 bases left in between. Using reference TRBV7-3 and TRBJ2-1 for the parts outside the CDR3, the full variable domain is GAGVSQTPSNKVTEKGKYVELRCDPISGHTALYWYRQSLGQGPEFLIYFQGTGAADDSGLPNDRFFAVRPEGSVSTLKIQRTERGDSAVYLCASSLTGGALHNEQFFGPGTRLTVL.

J is TRBJ1-2 and V is TRBV5-4; the match to TRBD1 covers 12 bases. Germline-derived CDR1 and CDR2 are SGHNT and YYREEE (reference sequence). J was trimmed by 2 bases and V by 7 bases; bases with no gene match: 9. The CDR3 consists of 16 residues. The CDR3 coding sequence is TGTGCCAGCCGAGGGACAGGGGGCGGGGAGAACTATGGCTACACCTTC. Its protein is CASRGTGGGENYGYTF. Drawing the rest from reference TRBV5-4 and TRBJ1-2, the complete variable domain is ETGVTQSPTHLIKTRGQQVTLRCSSQSGHNTVSWYQQALGQGPQFIFQYYREEENGRGNFPPRFSGLQFPNYSSELNVNALELDDSALYLCASRGTGGGENYGYTFGSGTRLTVV.

The count of this clone is one. The chain couples TRBV7-9 to TRBJ1-4; no clear D. Deletions cut 6 bases from V and 0 bases from J, with 11 bases between. This CDR3 is 15 amino acids long. Per the germline V gene, CDR1 is SEHNR and CDR2 is FQNEAQ (reference sequence). The CDR3 coding sequence is TGTGCCAGCAGGGCAACCTCCGCAACTAATGAAAAACTGTTTTTT. The encoded protein is CASRATSATNEKLFF.

The chain has TRBV18 and TRBJ2-7; no clear D. V lost 3 bases and J lost 6, with 15 bases in between. Germline V lookup: CDR1 KGHSH, CDR2 LQKENI. CDR3 length: 14 residues. The CDR3 DNA is TGTGCCAGCTCACCCCCTCAGGCTAGGGCCGAGCAGTACTTC. Amino acids: CASSPPQARAEQYF.

V gene TRBV29-1 combines with J gene TRBJ1-4; TRBD1 is a possible D gene (6 bases). The CDR3 is 15 residues long. Per the germline V gene, CDR1 is SQVTM and CDR2 is ANQGSEA. V lost 4 bases and J 0 bases, leaving 12 bases between the germline ends. The CDR3 sequence is CSVGTALATNEKLFF. DNA of the CDR3: TGCAGCGTTGGGACAGCCCTAGCAACTAATGAAAAACTGTTTTTT. Based on the CDR3 plus reference TRBV29-1 and TRBJ1-4, the full variable domain is SAVISQKPSRDICQRGTSLTIQCQVDSQVTMMFWYRQQPGQSLTLIATANQGSEATYESGFVIDKFPISRPNLTFSTLTVSNMSPEDSSIYLCSVGTALATNEKLFFGSGTQLSVL.

The rearrangement links TRBV5-1 to TRBJ2-1; 8 bases match TRBD1. The CDR3 has 15 residues. The ends lost 4 bases at V and 7 bases at J; junction bases unmatched: 10. The germline gives CDR1 SGHRS, CDR2 YFSETQ. The CDR3 protein is CASSSQGASWNEQFF. Here the CDR3 DNA reads TGCGCCAGCAGCAGTCAGGGGGCGTCGTGGAATGAGCAGTTCTTC. The full variable domain, its missing parts supplied by reference TRBV5-1 and TRBJ2-1, is KAGVTQTPRYLIKTRGQQVTLSCSPISGHRSVSWYQQTPGQGLQFLFEYFSETQRNKGNFPGRFSGRQFSNSRSEMNVSTLELGDSALYLCASSSQGASWNEQFFGPGTRLTVL.